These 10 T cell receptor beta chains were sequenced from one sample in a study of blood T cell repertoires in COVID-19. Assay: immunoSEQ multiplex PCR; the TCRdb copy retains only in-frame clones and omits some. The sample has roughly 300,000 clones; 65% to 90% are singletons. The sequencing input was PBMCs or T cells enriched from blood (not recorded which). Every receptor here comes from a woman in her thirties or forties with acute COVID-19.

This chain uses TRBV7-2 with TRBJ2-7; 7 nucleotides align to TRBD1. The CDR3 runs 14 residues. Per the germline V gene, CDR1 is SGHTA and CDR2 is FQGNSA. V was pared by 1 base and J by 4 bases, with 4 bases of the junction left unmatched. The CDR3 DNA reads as TGTGCCAGCAGCTTAGTCGGGACAGATTACGAGCAGTACTTC. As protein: CASSLVGTDYEQYF. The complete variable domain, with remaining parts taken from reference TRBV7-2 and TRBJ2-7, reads GAGVSQSPSNKVTEKGKDVELRCDPISGHTALYWYRQSLGQGLEFLIYFQGNSAPDKSGLPSDRFSAERTGGSVSTLTIQRTQQEDSAVYLCASSLVGTDYEQYFGPGTRLTVT.

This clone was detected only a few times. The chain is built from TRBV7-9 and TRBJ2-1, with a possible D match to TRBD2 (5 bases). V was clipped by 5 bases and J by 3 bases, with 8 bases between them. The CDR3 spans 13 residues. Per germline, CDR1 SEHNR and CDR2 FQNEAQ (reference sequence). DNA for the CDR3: TGTGCCAGCAGCGCGGGCGGCTACAATGAGCAGTTCTTC. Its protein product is CASSAGGYNEQFF.

CDR3 DNA sequence: TGTGCCAGCTCACCCCCAGGGACAGCCGCTAACTATGGCTACACCTTC. Encoded protein: CASSPPGTAANYGYTF. The gene calls are TRBV18 and TRBJ1-2, with TRBD1 identical over 7 bases. Looked up from germline, CDR1 is KGHSH and CDR2 is LQKENI. J was trimmed by 0 bases and V by 3 bases; bases with no gene match: 7. CDR3 length: 16 residues.

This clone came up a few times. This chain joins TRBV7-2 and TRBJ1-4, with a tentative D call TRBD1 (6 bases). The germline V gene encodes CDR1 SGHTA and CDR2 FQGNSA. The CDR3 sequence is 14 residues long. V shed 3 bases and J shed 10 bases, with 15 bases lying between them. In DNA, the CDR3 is TGTGCCAGCAGCTTTACAGGGCCGTTTGGAAAACTGTTTTTT. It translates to CASSFTGPFGKLFF. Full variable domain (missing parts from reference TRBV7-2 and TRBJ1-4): GAGVSQSPSNKVTEKGKDVELRCDPISGHTALYWYRQSLGQGLEFLIYFQGNSAPDKSGLPSDRFSAERTGGSVSTLTIQRTQQEDSAVYLCASSFTGPFGKLFFGSGTQLSVL.

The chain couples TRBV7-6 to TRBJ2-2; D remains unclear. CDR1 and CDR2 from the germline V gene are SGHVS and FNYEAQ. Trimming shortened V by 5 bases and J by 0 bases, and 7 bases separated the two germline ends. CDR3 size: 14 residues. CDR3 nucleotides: TGTGCCAGCAGCCCACTTTCGAACACCGGGGAGCTGTTTTTT. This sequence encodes CASSPLSNTGELFF.

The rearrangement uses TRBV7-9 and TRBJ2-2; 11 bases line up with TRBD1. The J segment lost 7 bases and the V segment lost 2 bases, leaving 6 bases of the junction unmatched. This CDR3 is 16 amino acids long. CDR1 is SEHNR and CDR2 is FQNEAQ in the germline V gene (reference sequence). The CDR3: CASSLRTGGLGGELFF. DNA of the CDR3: TGTGCCAGCAGCTTACGGACAGGGGGCCTAGGCGGGGAGCTGTTTTTT.

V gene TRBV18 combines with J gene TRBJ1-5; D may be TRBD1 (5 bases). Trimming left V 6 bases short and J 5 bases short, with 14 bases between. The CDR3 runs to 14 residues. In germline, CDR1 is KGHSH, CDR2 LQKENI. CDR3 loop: CASSARVYDQPQHF. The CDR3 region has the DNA TGTGCCAGCTCGGCCAGGGTTTACGATCAGCCCCAGCATTTT.

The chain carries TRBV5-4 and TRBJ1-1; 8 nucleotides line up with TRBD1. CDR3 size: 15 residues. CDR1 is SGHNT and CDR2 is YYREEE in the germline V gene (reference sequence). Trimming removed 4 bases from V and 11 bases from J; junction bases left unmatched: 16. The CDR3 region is CASSGGQGYWGLAFF. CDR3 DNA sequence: TGTGCCAGCAGCGGCGGACAGGGCTATTGGGGCTTGGCTTTCTTT.

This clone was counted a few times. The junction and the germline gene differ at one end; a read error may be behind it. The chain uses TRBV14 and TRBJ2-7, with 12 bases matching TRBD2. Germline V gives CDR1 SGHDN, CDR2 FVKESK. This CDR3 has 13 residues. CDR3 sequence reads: CASSQGRLAGENF. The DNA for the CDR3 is TGTGCCAGCAGCCAAGGGCGACTAGCGGGGGAGAACTTC.

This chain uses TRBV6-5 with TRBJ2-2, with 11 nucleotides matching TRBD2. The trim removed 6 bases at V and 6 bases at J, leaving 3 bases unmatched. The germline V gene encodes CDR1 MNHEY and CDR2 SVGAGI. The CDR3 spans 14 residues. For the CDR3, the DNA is TGTGCCAGCAGGTTACTAGCGGGGGCCGGGGAGCTGTTTTTT. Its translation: CASRLLAGAGELFF.